Presented here are 25 T cell receptor beta chains from one specimen sequenced in a study of cytomegalovirus exposure and HLA in healthy donors. Use of 60 Vbeta and 13 Jbeta primers characterized the PCR. Generated by immunoSEQ multiplex PCR, the TCRdb table keeps only in-frame clones and is missing some. The sample shows 20,000 to 25,000 clones, and 17% sits with its ten largest clones. The material sequenced was PBMCs. All receptors derive from a male donor in good health and CMV-seropositive.

DNA of the CDR3: TGTGCCAGCAGTGCCCGACGGGTCTTGAACACTGAAGCTTTCTTT. It encodes CASSARRVLNTEAFF. This chain connects TRBV6-1 to TRBJ1-1; no definite D call. CDR3 length equals 15 residues. V lost 4 bases and J lost 0, with 12 bases in between. Germline V lookup: CDR1 MNHNS, CDR2 SASEGT.

This clone is identified as medium-sized from frequency. The chain employs TRBV28 and TRBJ1-4; a weak D match, TRBD1 (6 bases). Germline V gives CDR1 MDHEN, CDR2 SYDVKM. The CDR3 is made up of 16 amino acids. V lost 3 bases, J lost 7 bases, and 18 bases lay in between. The CDR3 coding sequence is TGTGCCAGCAGTTTTGAGTGGGGGCGCAGCGGTGAAAAACTGTTTTTT. It translates to CASSFEWGRSGEKLFF.

The chain carries TRBV5-6 and TRBJ1-1, with 9 bases identical to TRBD1. Germline loops: CDR1 SGHDT, CDR2 YYEEEE. The CDR3 runs to 14 residues. V was clipped by 4 bases and J by 3 bases; unmatched bases: 4. Written as DNA, the CDR3 is TGTGCCAGCAGCGAAGGACAGGGGTACACTGAAGCTTTCTTT. Translated: CASSEGQGYTEAFF.

The chain combines TRBV5-1 with TRBJ1-3; 7 bases are a match to TRBD1. Germline V lookup: CDR1 SGHRS, CDR2 YFSETQ. There are 15 residues in the CDR3. Trimming took 0 bases from V and 3 from J; bases not matched to a gene: 3. For the CDR3, the DNA is TGCGCCAGCAGCTTGGCGACAGGGCATGGAAACACCATATATTTT. Translated: CASSLATGHGNTIYF.

With regard to this clone: This specimen includes other DNA sequences encoding the same CDR3. The chain is built from TRBV9 and TRBJ2-2; possible D gene TRBD2, 6 bases. The CDR3 has 15 residues. Germline CDR1 is SGDLS and CDR2 is YYNGEE. The V end was cut by 0 bases, the J end by 1 base, with 7 bases between. The CDR3 loop is CASSVGGGNTGELFF. DNA for the CDR3: TGTGCCAGCAGCGTAGGGGGAGGGAACACCGGGGAGCTGTTTTTT. The whole variable domain, filled in from reference TRBV9 and TRBJ2-2, reads DSGVTQTPKHLITATGQRVTLRCSPRSGDLSVYWYQQSLDQGLQFLIQYYNGEERAKGNILERFSAQQFPDLHSELNLSSLELGDSALYFCASSVGGGNTGELFFGEGSRLTVL.

J is TRBJ2-5 and V is TRBV4-1; 9 bases match TRBD2. J was trimmed by 4 bases and V by 4 bases; bases with no gene match: 7. The CDR3 is 15 residues long. Germline CDR1 reads MGHRA; CDR2 reads YSYEKL. DNA for the CDR3: TGCGCCAGCAGCCCTAAGCGCGGGGGGGGAGAGACCCAGTACTTC. This codes for CASSPKRGGGETQYF.

The genes are TRBV27 and TRBJ1-1; 8 positions match TRBD1. The CDR3 contains 17 residues. The J segment lost 5 bases and the V segment lost 4 bases, leaving 15 bases of the junction unmatched. Per the germline V gene, CDR1 is MNHEY and CDR2 is SMNVEV (reference sequence). The DNA for the CDR3 is TGTGCCAGCAGTTCCCCAATAGCCCAGGGGGCGCATACTGAAGCTTTCTTT. Translation gives CASSSPIAQGAHTEAFF.

This rearrangement joins TRBV5-6 to TRBJ2-6, with D possibly matching TRBD1 (5 bases). V was cut by 4 bases and J by 4 bases, with 12 bases left in between. The CDR3 runs to 15 residues. Looked up from germline, CDR1 is SGHDT and CDR2 is YYEEEE. The CDR3 spells CASSLGQSGANVLTF. The CDR3 bases are TGTGCCAGCAGCCTAGGACAATCCGGGGCCAACGTCCTGACTTTC. Drawing the rest from reference TRBV5-6 and TRBJ2-6, the complete variable domain is DAGVTQSPTHLIKTRGQQVTLRCSPKSGHDTVSWYQQALGQGPQFIFQYYEEEERQRGNFPDRFSGHQFPNYSSELNVNALLLGDSALYLCASSLGQSGANVLTFGAGSRLTVL.

This sequence joins TRBV9 and TRBJ2-1; D uncertain. Germline V gene sequence: CDR1 SGDLS, CDR2 YYNGEE. Trimming removed 0 bases at V and 10 bases at J, with 11 bases between. This CDR3 comprises 13 residues. The CDR3 nucleotides are TGTGCCAGCAGCGTAGGGTCATTGGAGGAGCAGTTCTTC. It encodes CASSVGSLEEQFF.

The rearrangement uses TRBV9 and TRBJ2-7, with D perhaps TRBD1 (5 bases). The V and J ends lost 3 bases and 6 bases respectively, with 13 bases between them. This CDR3 region has 13 residues. The germline V gene has CDR1 SGDLS and CDR2 YYNGEE. DNA of the CDR3: TGTGCCAGCAGCGGGACACTGGTGGGCGAGCAGTACTTC. Translation gives CASSGTLVGEQYF.

V gene TRBV4-2 combines with J gene TRBJ1-3; no clear D gene. Deletions cut 3 bases from V and 0 bases from J, with 12 bases between. Germline V gene lookup returns CDR1 LGHNA and CDR2 YNFKEQ. The CDR3 contains 16 residues. CDR3 in DNA: TGTGCCAGCAGCCATCCCATTCAGGTCTCTGGAAACACCATATATTTT. Amino acid sequence: CASSHPIQVSGNTIYF.

The V gene is TRBV6-1, the J gene TRBJ1-6; 10 positions match TRBD1. Per germline, CDR1 MNHNS and CDR2 SASEGT. The CDR3 has 15 amino acids. The V and J ends lost 2 bases and 7 bases, in that order; junction bases with no gene match: 2. CDR3 nucleotide sequence: TGTGCCAGCAGTGAATTGGACAGGGGGAATTCACCCCTCCACTTT. The encoded protein is CASSELDRGNSPLHF.

CDR3: CASSPNRGHNEKLFF. The DNA of the CDR3 is TGTGCCAGCTCACCAAACAGGGGCCATAATGAAAAACTGTTTTTT. The chain couples TRBV18 to TRBJ1-4, with 7 bases matching TRBD1. Germline CDR1 KGHSH, CDR2 LQKENI. The CDR3 contains 15 residues. V lost 2 bases to trimming and J lost 4 bases; unmatched junction nucleotides: 4.

The rearrangement links TRBV19 to TRBJ1-1, with TRBD1 matching over 9 bases. The trim removed 6 bases at V and 7 bases at J, leaving 6 bases unmatched. The CDR3 spans 13 residues. The V gene's germline CDR1 is LNHDA and CDR2 SQIVND (reference sequence). The CDR3 nucleotides read TGTGCCAGTAGGCCACAGGGGGCAGATGAAGCTTTCTTT. It specifies CASRPQGADEAFF.

J is TRBJ2-3 and V is TRBV30; D gene unclear. The CDR3 covers 12 residues. V lost 0 bases, J lost 4 bases, and 5 bases lay in between. CDR1 and CDR2 (germline): GTSNPN, SVGIG (reference sequence). The CDR3 here is CAWSVTADTQYF. The CDR3 region has the DNA TGTGCCTGGAGTGTAACAGCAGATACGCAGTATTTT.

This chain uses TRBV28 with TRBJ1-1, with D perhaps TRBD1 (6 bases). The germline gives CDR1 MDHEN, CDR2 SYDVKM. V was clipped by 5 bases and J by 2 bases, with 15 bases between them. The CDR3 spans 15 residues. CDR3 DNA: TGTGCCAGCAGTCCATACTACAGGGTTAACACTGAAGCTTTCTTT. Its translation: CASSPYYRVNTEAFF.

The rearrangement joins TRBV6-5 to TRBJ2-2; D uncertain. Germline CDR1 and CDR2: MNHEY and SVGAGI. The V and J ends lost 6 bases and 1 base respectively, with 12 bases between them. The CDR3 is 15 residues long. The CDR3 region has the DNA TGTGCCAGCAGACTGTCCTCGAAGAACACCGGGGAGCTGTTTTTT. Residues: CASRLSSKNTGELFF.

This chain uses TRBV10-1 with TRBJ1-4, with no clear D. Trimming shortened V by 4 bases and J by 2 bases, and 11 bases separated the two germline ends. This CDR3 has 15 residues. Germline CDR1 and CDR2: WNHNN and SYGVQD (reference sequence). CDR3 loop: CASSGPSHTNEKLFF. Written as DNA, the CDR3 is TGCGCCAGCAGTGGGCCGTCCCATACTAATGAAAAACTGTTTTTT.

The chain employs TRBV20-1 and TRBJ1-2; tentative D call: TRBD1 (6 bases). This CDR3 contains 11 residues. Germline V lookup: CDR1 DFQATT, CDR2 SNEGSKA (reference sequence). The V end was cut by 8 bases, the J end by 0 bases, with 7 bases between. In nucleotides, the CDR3 is TGCAGTACAGGGTCTAACTATGGCTACACCTTC. Amino acids: CSTGSNYGYTF.

The genes are TRBV4-2 and TRBJ2-7, with a possible D match to TRBD2 (6 bases). CDR1 and CDR2 (germline): LGHNA, YNFKEQ. The CDR3 runs 17 residues. V was shortened by 4 bases and J by 2 bases, with 21 bases between the two germline ends. This CDR3 reads CASSLLGGAVDTYEQYF. CDR3 nucleotide sequence: TGTGCCAGCAGCCTCCTCGGCGGGGCTGTCGATACCTACGAGCAGTACTTC.

This chain uses TRBV18 with TRBJ2-2; a possible D gene is TRBD2 (6 bases). CDR3 size: 16 residues. With 3 bases removed from V and 0 bases from J, the gap between germline ends came to 11 bases. Per germline, CDR1 KGHSH and CDR2 LQKENI. Here the CDR3 reads CASSPASETNTGELFF. The CDR3 DNA reads as TGTGCCAGCTCACCGGCTAGCGAGACGAACACCGGGGAGCTGTTTTTT.

A remark on this clone: Mismatch with germline at one junction end may stem from a read error. The rearrangement links TRBV6-6 to TRBJ1-2; 9 bases match TRBD1. The germline V gene encodes CDR1 MNHNY and CDR2 SVGAGI (reference sequence). This CDR3 region has 11 residues. CDR3 in DNA: TGTGCCAGATACTCCGGGACAGGGAACGCCTTC. Protein product: CARYSGTGNAF.

The rearrangement links TRBV6-6 to TRBJ1-1; D not certain. This CDR3 is 12 amino acids long. V lost 10 bases and J 4 bases, leaving 13 bases between the germline ends. Germline V gene lookup returns CDR1 MNHNY and CDR2 SVGAGI (reference sequence). DNA for the CDR3: TGTGCCACCTCCGACATGGTCACTGAAGCTTTCTTT. Protein sequence: CATSDMVTEAFF.

On this clone: One junction end does not reproduce the germline sequence, and a read error may be involved. At the DNA level, this CDR3 is encoded by other sequences in the same sample as well. The chain uses TRBV6-1 and TRBJ1-6; 10 positions match TRBD1. CDR1 and CDR2 from the germline V gene are MNHNS and SASEGT. The CDR3 has 16 amino acids. The CDR3 sequence: CASSEKMGTGDSPLHF. As DNA, the CDR3 is TGTGCCAGCAGTGAAAAAATGGGGACAGGGGATTCACCCCTACACTTT.

The V gene is TRBV6-5, the J gene TRBJ2-5; 7 bases map to TRBD2. Trimming cost V 6 bases and J 4 bases; bases outside gene matches: 11. Germline CDR1 is MNHEY and CDR2 is SVGAGI. The CDR3 totals 15 residues. CDR3 sequence: CASSLTGTGGETQYF. For the CDR3, the DNA is TGTGCCAGCAGCTTGACCGGGACGGGGGGAGAGACCCAGTACTTC.